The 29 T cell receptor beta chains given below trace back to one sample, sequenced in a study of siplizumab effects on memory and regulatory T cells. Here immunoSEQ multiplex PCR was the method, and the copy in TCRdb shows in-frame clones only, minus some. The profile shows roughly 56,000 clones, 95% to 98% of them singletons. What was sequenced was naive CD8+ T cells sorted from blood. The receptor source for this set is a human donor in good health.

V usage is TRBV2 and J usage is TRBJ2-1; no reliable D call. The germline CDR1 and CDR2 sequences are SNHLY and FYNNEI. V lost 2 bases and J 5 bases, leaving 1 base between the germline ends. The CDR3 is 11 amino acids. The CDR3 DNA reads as TGTGCCAGCAGTGAAAACAATGAGCAGTTCTTC. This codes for CASSENNEQFF.

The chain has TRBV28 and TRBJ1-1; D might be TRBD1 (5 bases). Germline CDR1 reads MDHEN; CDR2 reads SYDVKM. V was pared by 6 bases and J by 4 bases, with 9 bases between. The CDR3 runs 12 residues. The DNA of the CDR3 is TGTGCCAGCAGGACGGGGGTCACTGAAGCTTTCTTT. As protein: CASRTGVTEAFF.

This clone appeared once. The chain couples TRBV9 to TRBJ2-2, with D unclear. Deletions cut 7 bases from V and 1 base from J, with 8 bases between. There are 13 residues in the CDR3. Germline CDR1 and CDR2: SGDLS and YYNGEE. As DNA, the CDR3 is TGTGCCAGCCGTTCGGAGAACACCGGGGAGCTGTTTTTT. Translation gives CASRSENTGELFF.

CDR3 in amino acids: CASSRDSWNTEAFF. The DNA for the CDR3 is TGCGCCAGCAGTCGCGACTCCTGGAACACTGAAGCTTTCTTT. This rearrangement joins TRBV4-3 to TRBJ1-1; D is ambiguous. Trimming stripped 6 bases from V and 1 base from J, with 12 bases between. CDR1 and CDR2 from the germline V gene are LGHNA and YSLEER. The CDR3 loop spans 14 amino acids.

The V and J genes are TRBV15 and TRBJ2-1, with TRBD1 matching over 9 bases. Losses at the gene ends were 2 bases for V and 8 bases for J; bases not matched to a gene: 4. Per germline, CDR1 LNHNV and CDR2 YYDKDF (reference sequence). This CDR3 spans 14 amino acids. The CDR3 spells CATSRWTGEDEQFF. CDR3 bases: TGTGCCACCAGCAGATGGACAGGGGAGGATGAGCAGTTCTTC. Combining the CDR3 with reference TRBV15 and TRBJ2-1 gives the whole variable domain DAMVIQNPRYQVTQFGKPVTLSCSQTLNHNVMYWYQQKSSQAPKLLFHYYDKDFNNEADTPDNFQSRRPNTSFCFLDIRSPGLGDTAMYLCATSRWTGEDEQFFGPGTRLTVL.

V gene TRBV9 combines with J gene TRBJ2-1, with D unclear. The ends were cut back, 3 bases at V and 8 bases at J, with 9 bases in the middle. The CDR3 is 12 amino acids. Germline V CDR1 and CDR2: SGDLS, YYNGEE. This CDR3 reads CASSGFWDEQFF. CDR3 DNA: TGTGCCAGCAGCGGATTTTGGGATGAGCAGTTCTTC.

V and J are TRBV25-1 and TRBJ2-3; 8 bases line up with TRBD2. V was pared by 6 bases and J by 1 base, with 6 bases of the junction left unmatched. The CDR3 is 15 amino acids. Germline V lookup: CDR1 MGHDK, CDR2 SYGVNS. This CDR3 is CASSIAGRGTDTQYF. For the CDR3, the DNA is TGTGCCAGCAGCATAGCGGGACGAGGCACAGATACGCAGTATTTT. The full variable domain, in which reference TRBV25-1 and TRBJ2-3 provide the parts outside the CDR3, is EADIYQTPRYLVIGTGKKITLECSQTMGHDKMYWYQQDPGMELHLIHYSYGVNSTEKGDLSSESTVSRIRTEHFPLTLESARPSHTSQYLCASSIAGRGTDTQYFGPGTRLTVL.

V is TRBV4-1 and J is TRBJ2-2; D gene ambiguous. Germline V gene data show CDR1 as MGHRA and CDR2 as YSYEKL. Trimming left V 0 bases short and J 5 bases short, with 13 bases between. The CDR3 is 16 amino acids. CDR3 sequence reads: CASSQEVVDGTGELFF. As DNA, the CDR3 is TGCGCCAGCAGCCAAGAGGTGGTCGACGGGACCGGGGAGCTGTTTTTT.

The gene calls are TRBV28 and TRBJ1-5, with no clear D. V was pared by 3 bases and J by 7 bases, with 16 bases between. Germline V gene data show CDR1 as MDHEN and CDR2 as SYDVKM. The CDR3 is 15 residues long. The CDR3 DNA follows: TGTGCCAGCAGTTTTGAATCGGCCTCAAGGCAGCCCCAGCATTTT. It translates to CASSFESASRQPQHF.

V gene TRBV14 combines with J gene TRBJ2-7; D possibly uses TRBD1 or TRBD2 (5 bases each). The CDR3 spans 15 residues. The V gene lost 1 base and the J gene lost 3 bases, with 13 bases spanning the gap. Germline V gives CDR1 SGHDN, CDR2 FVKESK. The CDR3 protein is CASSQGLGDDYEQYF. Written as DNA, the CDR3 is TGTGCCAGCAGCCAAGGTCTCGGGGACGACTACGAGCAGTACTTC.

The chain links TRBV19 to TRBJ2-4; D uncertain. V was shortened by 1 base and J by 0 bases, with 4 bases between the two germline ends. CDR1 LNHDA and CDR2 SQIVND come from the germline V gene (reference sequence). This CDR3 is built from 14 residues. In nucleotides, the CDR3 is TGTGCCAGTAGTATAGTACTAGCCAAAAACATTCAGTACTTC. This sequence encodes CASSIVLAKNIQYF.

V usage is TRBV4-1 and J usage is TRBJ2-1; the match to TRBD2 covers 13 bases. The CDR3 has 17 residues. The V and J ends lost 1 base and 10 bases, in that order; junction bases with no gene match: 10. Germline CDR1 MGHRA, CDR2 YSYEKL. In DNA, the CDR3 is TGCGCCAGCAGCCAAGCACCCCCGGGACTAGCGGGAAACGAGCAGTTCTTC. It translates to CASSQAPPGLAGNEQFF.

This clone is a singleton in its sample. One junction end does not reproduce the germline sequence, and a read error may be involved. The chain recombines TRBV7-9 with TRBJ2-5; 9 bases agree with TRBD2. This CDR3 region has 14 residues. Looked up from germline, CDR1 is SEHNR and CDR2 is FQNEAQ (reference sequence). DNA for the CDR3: TGTGCCAGCAGATTAGCGGGAGAGGGGGAGACCCAGTACTTC. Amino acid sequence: CASRLAGEGETQYF.

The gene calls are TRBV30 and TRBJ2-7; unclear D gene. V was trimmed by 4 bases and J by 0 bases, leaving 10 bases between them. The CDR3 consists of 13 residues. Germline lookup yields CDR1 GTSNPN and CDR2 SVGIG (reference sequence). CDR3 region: CAWNMQSSYEQYF. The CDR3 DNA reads TGTGCCTGGAATATGCAGAGCTCCTACGAGCAGTACTTC.

CDR3 coding DNA: TGCGCCAGCAGCTTAAGTGACAGGGGCACAGATACGCAGTATTTT. The encoded protein is CASSLSDRGTDTQYF. V gene TRBV5-1 combines with J gene TRBJ2-3; 7 nucleotides match TRBD1. V was clipped by 2 bases and J by 1 base; unmatched bases: 4. This CDR3 has 15 residues. Germline CDR1 SGHRS, CDR2 YFSETQ.

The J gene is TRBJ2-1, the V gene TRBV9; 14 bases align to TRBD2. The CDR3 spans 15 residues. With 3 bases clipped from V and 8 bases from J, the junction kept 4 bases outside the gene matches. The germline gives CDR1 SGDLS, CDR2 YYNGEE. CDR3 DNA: TGTGCCAGCAGCGCGACTAGCGGGAGGGCCTATGAGCAGTTCTTC. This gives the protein CASSATSGRAYEQFF.

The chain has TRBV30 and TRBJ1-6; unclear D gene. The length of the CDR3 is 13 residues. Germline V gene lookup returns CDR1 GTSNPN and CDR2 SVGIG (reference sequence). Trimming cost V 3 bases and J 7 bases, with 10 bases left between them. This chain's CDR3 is CAWSRERNSPLHF. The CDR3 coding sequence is TGTGCCTGGAGCCGGGAGAGGAATTCACCCCTCCACTTT.

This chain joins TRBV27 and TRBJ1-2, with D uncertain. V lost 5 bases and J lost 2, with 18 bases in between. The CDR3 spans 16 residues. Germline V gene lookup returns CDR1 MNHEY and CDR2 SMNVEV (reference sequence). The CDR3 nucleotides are TGTGCCAGCAGTACGATTCCAGGAGACTCGAACTATGGCTACACCTTC. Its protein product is CASSTIPGDSNYGYTF.

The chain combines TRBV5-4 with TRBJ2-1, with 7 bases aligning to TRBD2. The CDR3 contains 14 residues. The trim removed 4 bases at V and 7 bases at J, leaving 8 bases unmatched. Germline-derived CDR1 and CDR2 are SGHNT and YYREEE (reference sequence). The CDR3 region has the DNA TGTGCCAGCAGCCCCAAGGGTAGCGGGAATGAGCAGTTCTTC. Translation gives CASSPKGSGNEQFF.

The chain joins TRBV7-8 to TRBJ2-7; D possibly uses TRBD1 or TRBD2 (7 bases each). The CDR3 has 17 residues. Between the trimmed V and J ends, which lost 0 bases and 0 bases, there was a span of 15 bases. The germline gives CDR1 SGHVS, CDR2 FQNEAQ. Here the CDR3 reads CASSLALGGGPSYEQYF. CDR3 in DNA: TGTGCCAGCAGCTTAGCACTGGGAGGGGGCCCCTCCTACGAGCAGTACTTC.

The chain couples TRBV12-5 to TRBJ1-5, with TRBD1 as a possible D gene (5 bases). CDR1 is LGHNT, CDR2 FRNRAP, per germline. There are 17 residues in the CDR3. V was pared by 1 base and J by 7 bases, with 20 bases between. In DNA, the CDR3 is TGTGCTAGTGGTTTGGCGAACGAGGCAGGGCGAAGGCAGCCCCAGCATTTT. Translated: CASGLANEAGRRQPQHF.

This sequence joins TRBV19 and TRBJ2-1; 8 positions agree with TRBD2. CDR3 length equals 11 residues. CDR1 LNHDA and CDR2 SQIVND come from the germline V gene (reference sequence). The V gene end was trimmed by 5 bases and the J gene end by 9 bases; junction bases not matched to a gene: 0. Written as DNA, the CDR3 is TGTGCCAGTAGTGCGGGAGGTGAGCAGTTCTTC. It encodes CASSAGGEQFF.

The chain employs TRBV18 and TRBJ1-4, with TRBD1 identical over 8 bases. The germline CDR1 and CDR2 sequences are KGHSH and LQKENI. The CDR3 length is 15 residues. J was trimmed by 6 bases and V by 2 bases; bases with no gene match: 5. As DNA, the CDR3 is TGTGCCAGCTCACCAATCGGACAGGGCGATGAAAAACTGTTTTTT. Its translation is CASSPIGQGDEKLFF. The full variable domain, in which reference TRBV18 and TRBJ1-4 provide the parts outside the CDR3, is NAGVMQNPRHLVRRRGQEARLRCSPMKGHSHVYWYRQLPEEGLKFMVYLQKENIIDESGMPKERFSAEFPKEGPSILRIQQVVRGDSAAYFCASSPIGQGDEKLFFGSGTQLSVL.

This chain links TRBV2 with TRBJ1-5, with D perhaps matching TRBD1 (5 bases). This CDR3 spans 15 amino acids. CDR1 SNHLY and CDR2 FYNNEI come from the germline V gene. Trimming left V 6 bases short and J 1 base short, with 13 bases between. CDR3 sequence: CASREWGASNQPQHF. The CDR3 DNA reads TGTGCCAGCAGGGAGTGGGGCGCGAGCAATCAGCCCCAGCATTTT.

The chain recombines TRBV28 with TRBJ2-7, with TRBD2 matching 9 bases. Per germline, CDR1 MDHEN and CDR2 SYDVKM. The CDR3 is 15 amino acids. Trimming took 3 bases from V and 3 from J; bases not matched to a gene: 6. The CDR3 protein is CASSLLLAGNYEQYF. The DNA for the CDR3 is TGTGCCAGCAGTTTGCTTCTAGCGGGAAACTACGAGCAGTACTTC.

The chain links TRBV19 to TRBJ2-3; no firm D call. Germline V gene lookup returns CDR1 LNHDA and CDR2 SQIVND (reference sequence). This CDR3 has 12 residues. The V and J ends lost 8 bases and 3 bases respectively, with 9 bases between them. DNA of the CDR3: TGTGCCAGTGGCCTACCAACAGATACGCAGTATTTT. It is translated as CASGLPTDTQYF.

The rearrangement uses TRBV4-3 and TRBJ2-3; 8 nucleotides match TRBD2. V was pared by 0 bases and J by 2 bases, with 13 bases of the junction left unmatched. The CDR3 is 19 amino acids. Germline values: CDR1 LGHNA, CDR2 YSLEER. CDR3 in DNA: TGCGCCAGCAGCCAAGATCTAGCGGGTCGGGGAACGTACACAGATACGCAGTATTTT. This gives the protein CASSQDLAGRGTYTDTQYF.

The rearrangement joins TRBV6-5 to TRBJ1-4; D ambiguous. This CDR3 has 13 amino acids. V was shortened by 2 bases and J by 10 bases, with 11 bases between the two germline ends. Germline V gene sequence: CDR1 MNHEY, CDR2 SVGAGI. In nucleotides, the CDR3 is TGTGCCAGCAGTTACCTGGACGCGGCAAAACTGTTTTTT. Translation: CASSYLDAAKLFF.

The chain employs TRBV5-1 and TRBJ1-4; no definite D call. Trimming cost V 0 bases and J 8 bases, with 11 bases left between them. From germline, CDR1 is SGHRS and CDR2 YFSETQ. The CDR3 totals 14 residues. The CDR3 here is CASSLDPESEKLFF. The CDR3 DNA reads TGCGCCAGCAGCTTGGACCCAGAAAGCGAAAAACTGTTTTTT.